This T cell receptor (beta chain) was sequenced during a study of blood T cells in healthy people across ages. V trimming: 8 bases; J trimming: 0 bases; junction bases outside the gene matches: 4. The CDR3 is 13 residues long. The germline CDR1 and CDR2 sequences are SGHKS and YYEKEE (reference sequence). The amount of total RNA extracted per sample was at least 6 micrograms. This clonotype was detected ten times or more. The authors ran a second PCR of roughly 6 to 12 cycles using a sample-barcoded 5' primer and a J-beta primer mix. A single record per CDR3 protein comes from TCRdb applying MiXCR to the 5' RACE reads. The sample consists of about 1.7 million distinct CDR3 sequences, about 30% of them appearing once.

This sequence joins TRBV5-5 and TRBJ1-1; 7 bases agree with TRBD1. This receptor was identified in a woman in her 30s in good health. The sample comprised blood. CDR3 region: CASKQGLNTEAFF. The DNA for the CDR3 is TGTGCCAGTAAACAGGGGTTGAACACTGAAGCTTTCTTT.